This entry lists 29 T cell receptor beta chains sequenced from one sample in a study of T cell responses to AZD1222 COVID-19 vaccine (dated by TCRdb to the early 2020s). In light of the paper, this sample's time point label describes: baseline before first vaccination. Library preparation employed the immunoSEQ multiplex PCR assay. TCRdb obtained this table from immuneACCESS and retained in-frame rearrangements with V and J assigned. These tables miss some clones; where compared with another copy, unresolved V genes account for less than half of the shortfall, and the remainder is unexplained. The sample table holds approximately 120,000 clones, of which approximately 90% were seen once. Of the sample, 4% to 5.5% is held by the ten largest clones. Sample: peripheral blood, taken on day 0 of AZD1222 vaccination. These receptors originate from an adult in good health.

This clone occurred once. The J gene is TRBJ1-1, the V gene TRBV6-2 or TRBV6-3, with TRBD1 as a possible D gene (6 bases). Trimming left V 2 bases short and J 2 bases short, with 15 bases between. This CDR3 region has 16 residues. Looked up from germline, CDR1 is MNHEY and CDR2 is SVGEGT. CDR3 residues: CASSYGPTGPNTEAFF. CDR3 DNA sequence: TGTGCCAGCAGTTACGGACCGACAGGTCCCAACACTGAAGCTTTCTTT.

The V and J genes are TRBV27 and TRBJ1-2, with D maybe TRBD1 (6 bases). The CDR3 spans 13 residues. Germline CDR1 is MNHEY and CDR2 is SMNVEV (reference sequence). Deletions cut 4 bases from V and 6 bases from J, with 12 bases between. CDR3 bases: TGTGCCAGCAGTTCCAGGGGTCACGATGGCTACACCTTC. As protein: CASSSRGHDGYTF.

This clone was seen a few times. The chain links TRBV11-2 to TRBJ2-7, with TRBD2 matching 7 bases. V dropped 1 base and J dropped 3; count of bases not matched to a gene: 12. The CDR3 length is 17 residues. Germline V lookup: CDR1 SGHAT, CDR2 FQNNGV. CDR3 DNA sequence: TGTGCCAGCAGCTTAGGGGTAGACGGGAGGAGAGGCTACGAGCAGTACTTC. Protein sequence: CASSLGVDGRRGYEQYF.

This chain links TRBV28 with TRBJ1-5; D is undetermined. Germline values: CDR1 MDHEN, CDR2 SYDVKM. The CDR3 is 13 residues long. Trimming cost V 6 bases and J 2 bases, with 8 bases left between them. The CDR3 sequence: CASRKGGNQPQHF. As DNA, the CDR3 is TGTGCCAGCAGAAAGGGAGGCAATCAGCCCCAGCATTTT.

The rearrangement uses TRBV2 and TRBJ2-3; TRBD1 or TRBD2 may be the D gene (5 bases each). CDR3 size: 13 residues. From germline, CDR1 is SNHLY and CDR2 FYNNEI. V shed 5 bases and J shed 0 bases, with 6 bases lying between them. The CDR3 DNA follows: TGTGCCAGCAGTTGGGGGAGCACAGATACGCAGTATTTT. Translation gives CASSWGSTDTQYF.

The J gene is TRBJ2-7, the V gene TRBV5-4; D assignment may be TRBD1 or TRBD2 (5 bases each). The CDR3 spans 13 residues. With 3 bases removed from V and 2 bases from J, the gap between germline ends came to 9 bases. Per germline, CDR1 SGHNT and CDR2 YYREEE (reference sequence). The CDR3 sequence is CASSSGATYEQYF. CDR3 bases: TGTGCCAGCAGCTCCGGGGCCACCTACGAGCAGTACTTC.

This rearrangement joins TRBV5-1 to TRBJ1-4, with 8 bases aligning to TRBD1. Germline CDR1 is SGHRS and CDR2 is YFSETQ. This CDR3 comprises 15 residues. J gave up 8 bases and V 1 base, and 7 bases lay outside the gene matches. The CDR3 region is CASSLWQGAGEKLFF. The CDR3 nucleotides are TGCGCCAGCAGCTTGTGGCAGGGGGCCGGGGAAAAACTGTTTTTT.

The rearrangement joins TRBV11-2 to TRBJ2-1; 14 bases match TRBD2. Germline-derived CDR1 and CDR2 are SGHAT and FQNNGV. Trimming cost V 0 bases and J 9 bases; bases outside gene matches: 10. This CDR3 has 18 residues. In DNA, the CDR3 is TGTGCCAGCAGCTTAGATGGCGTGGGACTAGCGGGGGTTTGTGAGCAGTTCTTC. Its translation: CASSLDGVGLAGVCEQFF.

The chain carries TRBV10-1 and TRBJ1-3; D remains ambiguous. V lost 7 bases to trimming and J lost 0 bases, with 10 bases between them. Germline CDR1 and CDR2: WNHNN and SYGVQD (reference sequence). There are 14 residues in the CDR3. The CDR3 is CASKPYGSGNTIYF. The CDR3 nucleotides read TGCGCCAGCAAACCGTACGGCTCTGGAAACACCATATATTTT.

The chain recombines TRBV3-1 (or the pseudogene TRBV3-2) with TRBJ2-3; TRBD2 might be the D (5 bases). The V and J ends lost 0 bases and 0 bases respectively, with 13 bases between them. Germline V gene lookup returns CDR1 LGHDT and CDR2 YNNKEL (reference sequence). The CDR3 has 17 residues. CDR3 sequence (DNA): TGTGCCAGCAGCCAAGATCGGGGAGCCCGTAGCACAGATACGCAGTATTTT. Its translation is CASSQDRGARSTDTQYF.

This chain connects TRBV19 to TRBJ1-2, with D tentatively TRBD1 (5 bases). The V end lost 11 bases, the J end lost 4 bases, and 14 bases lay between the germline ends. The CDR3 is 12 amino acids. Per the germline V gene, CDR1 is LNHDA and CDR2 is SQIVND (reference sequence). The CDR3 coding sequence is TGTGCCCCTGCCCGGGGGGGCTATGGCTACACCTTC. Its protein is CAPARGGYGYTF.

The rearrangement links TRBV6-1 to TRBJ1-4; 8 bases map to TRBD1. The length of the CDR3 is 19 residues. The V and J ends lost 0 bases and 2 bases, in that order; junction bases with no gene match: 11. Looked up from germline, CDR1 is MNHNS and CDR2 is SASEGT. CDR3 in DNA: TGTGCCAGCAGTGAAGCGAGCGCAGGGGGCGAAGGTACTAATGAAAAACTGTTTTTT. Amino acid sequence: CASSEASAGGEGTNEKLFF.

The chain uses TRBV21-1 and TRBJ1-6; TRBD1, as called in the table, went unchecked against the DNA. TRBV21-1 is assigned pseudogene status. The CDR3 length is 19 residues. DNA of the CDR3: TGTGCCAGCAGCAAATGGGGGGACAGCCTCTCCTTTAAGGGTTCACCCCTCCACTTT. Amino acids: CASSKWGDSLSFKGSPLHF.

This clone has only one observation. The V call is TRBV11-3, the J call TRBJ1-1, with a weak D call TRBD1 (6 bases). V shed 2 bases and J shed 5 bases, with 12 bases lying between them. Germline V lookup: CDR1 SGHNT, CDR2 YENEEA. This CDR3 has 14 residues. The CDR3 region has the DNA TGTGCCAGCAGCTTAAACCAGGGGCGAACTGAAGCTTTCTTT. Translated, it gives CASSLNQGRTEAFF. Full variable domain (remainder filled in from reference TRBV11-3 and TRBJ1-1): EAGVVQSPRYKIIEKKQPVAFWCNPISGHNTLYWYLQNLGQGPELLIRYENEEAVDDSQLPKDRFSAERLKGVDSTLKIQPAELGDSAVYLCASSLNQGRTEAFFGQGTRLTVV.

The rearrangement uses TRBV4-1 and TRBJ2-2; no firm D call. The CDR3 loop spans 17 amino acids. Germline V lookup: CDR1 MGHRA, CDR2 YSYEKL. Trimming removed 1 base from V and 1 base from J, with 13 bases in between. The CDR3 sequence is CASSQGRARQNTGELFF. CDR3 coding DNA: TGCGCCAGCAGCCAAGGGAGAGCCAGACAGAACACCGGGGAGCTGTTTTTT.

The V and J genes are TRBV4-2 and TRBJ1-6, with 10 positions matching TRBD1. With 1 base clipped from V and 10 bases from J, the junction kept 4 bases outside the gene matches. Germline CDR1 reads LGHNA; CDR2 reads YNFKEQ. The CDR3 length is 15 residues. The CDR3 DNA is TGTGCCAGCAGCCAAGCCGGGACAGGGGACTCACCCCTCCACTTT. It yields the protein CASSQAGTGDSPLHF.

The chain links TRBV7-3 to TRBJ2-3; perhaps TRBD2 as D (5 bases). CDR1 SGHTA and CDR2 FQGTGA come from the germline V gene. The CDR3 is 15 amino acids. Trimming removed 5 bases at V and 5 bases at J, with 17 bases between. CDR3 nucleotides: TGTGCCAGCAGCCATGGTGGGAGTTGGGAAGATACGCAGTATTTT. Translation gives CASSHGGSWEDTQYF.

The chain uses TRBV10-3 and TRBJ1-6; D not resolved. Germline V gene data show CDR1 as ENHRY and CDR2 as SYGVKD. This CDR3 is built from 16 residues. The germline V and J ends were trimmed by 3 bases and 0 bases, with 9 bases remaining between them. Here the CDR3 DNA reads TGTGCCATCAGTGACAGAGAGAGCTCCTATAATTCACCCCTCCACTTT. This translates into CAISDRESSYNSPLHF.

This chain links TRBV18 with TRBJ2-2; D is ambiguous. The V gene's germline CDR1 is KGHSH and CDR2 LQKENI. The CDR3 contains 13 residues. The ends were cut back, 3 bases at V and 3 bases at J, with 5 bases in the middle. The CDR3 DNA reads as TGTGCCAGCTCACCGAAGGACACCGGGGAGCTGTTTTTT. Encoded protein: CASSPKDTGELFF.

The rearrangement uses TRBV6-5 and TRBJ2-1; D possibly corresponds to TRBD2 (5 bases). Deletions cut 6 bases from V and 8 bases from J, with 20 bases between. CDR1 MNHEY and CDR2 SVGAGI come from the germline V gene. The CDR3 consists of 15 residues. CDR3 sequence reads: CASRNPGGGFHEQFF. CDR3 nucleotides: TGTGCCAGCAGGAACCCTGGAGGCGGTTTTCATGAGCAGTTCTTC.

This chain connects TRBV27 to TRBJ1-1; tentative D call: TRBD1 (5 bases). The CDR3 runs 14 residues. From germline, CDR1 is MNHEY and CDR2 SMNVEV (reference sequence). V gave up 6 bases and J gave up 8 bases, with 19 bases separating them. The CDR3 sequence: CASSQGGRNPEAFF. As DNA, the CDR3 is TGTGCCAGCAGCCAGGGAGGGCGCAACCCCGAAGCTTTCTTT.

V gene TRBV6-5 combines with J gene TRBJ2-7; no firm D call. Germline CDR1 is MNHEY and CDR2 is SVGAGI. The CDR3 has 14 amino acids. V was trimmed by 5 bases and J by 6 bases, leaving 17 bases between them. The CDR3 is CASSPRSLNGEQYF. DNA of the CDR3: TGTGCCAGCAGTCCCCGGTCCCTAAATGGCGAGCAGTACTTC.

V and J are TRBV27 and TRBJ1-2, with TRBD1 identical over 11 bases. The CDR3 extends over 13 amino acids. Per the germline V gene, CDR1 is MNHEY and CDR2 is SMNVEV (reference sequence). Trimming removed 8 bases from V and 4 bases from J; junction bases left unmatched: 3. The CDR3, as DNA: TGTGCCAGCGGGACAGGGGGTAGCTATGGCTACACCTTC. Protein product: CASGTGGSYGYTF.

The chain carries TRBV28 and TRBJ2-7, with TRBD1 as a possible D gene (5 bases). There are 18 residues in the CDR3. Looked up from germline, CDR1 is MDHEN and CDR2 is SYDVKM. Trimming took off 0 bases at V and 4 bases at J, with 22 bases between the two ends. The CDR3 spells CASSLWYQGLGSHYEQYF. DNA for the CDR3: TGTGCCAGCAGTTTATGGTACCAGGGTTTGGGGTCGCATTACGAGCAGTACTTC.

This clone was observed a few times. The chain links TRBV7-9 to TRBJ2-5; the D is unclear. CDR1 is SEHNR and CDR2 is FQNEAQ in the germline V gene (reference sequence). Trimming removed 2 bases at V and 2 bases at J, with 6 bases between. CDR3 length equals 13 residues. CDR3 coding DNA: TGTGCCAGCAGCTTATACAGTCAAGAGACCCAGTACTTC. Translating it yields CASSLYSQETQYF.

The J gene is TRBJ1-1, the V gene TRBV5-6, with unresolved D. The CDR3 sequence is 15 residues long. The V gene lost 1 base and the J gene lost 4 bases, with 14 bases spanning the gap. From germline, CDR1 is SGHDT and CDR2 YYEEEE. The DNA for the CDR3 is TGTGCCAGCAGCTTGAGGGCAACGGTTCCCACTGAAGCTTTCTTT. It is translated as CASSLRATVPTEAFF.

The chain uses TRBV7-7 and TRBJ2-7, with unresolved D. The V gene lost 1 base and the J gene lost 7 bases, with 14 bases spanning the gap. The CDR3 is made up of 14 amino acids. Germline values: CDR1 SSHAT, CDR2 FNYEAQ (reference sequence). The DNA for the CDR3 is TGTGCCAGCAGCTTAGAGTATGGGTCACCGGAGCAGTACTTC. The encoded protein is CASSLEYGSPEQYF.

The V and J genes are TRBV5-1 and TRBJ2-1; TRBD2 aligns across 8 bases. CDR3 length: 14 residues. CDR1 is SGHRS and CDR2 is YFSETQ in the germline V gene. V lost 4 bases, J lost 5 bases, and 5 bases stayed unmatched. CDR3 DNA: TGCGCCAGCAGCCGGGGACTAGGGGACAATGAGCAGTTCTTC. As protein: CASSRGLGDNEQFF.

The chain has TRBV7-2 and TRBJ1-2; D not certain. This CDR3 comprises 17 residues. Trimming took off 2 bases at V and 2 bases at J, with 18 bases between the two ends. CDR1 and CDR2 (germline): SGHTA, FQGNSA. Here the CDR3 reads CASSLSPLPGGNYGYTF. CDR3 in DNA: TGTGCCAGCAGCTTAAGCCCCTTACCCGGTGGGAACTATGGCTACACCTTC.